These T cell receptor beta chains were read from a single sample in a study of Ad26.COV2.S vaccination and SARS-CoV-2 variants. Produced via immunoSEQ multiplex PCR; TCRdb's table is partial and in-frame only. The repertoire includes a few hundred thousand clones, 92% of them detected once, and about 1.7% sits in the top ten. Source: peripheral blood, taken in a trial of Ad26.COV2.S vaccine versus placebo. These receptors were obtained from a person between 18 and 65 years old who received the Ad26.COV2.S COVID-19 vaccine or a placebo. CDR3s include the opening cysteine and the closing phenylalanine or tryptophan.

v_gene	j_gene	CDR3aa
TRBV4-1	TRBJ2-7	CASSQGTGVPYEQYF
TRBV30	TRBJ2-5	CACPTGTRKQETQYF
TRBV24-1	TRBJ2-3	CATSDWRAKDTQYF
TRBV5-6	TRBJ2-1	CASSFRRTSGDEQFF
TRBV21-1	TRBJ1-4	CASSKVGPGQGAATNEKLFF
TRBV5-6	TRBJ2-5	CASSLLFGGETQYF
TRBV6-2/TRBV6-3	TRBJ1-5	CASSYPQGQPQHF
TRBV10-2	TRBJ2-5	CASSDGIWGRGLDETQYF
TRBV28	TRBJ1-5	CASSPSTGSNQPQHF
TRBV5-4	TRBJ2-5	CASSLRLATLQIQETQYF
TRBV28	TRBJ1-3	CASSLVGNQLSGNTIYF
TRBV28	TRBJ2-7	CASSLSGRRLGEQYF
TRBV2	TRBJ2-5	CASSPGLSTDQETQYF
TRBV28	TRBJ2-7	CASRRTGQYEQYF
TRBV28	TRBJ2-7	CASSWTSSYEQYF